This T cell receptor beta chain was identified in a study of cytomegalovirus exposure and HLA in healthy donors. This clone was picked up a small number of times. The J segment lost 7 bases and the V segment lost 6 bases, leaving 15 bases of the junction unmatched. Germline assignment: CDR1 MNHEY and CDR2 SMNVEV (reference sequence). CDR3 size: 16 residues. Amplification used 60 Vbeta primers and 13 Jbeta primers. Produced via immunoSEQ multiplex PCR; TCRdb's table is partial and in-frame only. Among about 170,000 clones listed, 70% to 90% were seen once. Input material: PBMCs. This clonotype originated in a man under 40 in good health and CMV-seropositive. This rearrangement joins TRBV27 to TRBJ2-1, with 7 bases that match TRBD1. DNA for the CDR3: TGTGCCAGCAGCTCATCACCGGGACAGCGAACTAATGAGCAGTTCTTC. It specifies CASSSSPGQRTNEQFF.